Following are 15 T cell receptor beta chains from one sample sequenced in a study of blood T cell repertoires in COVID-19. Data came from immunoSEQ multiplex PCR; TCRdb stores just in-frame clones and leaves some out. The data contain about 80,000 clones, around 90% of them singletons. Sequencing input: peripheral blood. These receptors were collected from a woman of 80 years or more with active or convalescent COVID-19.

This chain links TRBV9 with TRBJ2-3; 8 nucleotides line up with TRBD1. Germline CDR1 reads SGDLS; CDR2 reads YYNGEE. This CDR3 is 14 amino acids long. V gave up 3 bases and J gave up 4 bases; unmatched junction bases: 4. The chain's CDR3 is CASSETGGPDTQYF. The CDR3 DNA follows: TGTGCCAGCAGCGAAACAGGGGGACCAGATACGCAGTATTTT. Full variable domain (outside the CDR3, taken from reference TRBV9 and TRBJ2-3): DSGVTQTPKHLITATGQRVTLRCSPRSGDLSVYWYQQSLDQGLQFLIQYYNGEERAKGNILERFSAQQFPDLHSELNLSSLELGDSALYFCASSETGGPDTQYFGPGTRLTVL.

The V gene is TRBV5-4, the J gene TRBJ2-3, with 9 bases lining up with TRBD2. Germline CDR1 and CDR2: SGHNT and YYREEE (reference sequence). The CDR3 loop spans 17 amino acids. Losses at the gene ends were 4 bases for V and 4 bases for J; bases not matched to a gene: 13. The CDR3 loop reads CASSALVSSGTADTQYF. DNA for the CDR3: TGTGCCAGCAGCGCGCTAGTGTCTAGCGGGACCGCAGATACGCAGTATTTT.

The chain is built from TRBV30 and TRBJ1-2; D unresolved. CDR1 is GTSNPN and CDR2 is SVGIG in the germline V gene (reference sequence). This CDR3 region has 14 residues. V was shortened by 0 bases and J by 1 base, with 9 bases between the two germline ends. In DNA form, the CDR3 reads TGTGCCTGGAGTGTAACAGCCCTTAACTATGGCTACACCTTC. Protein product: CAWSVTALNYGYTF. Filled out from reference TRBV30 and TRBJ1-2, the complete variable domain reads SQTIHQWPATLVQPVGSPLSLECTVEGTSNPNLYWYRQAAGRGLQLLFYSVGIGQISSEVPQNLSASRPQDRQFILSSKKLLLSDSGFYLCAWSVTALNYGYTFGSGTRLTVV.

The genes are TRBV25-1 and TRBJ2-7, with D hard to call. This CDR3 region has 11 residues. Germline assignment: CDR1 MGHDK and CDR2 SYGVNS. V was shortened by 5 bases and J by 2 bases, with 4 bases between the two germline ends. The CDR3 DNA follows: TGTGCCAGCAGTCGGGCCTACGAGCAGTACTTC. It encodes CASSRAYEQYF.

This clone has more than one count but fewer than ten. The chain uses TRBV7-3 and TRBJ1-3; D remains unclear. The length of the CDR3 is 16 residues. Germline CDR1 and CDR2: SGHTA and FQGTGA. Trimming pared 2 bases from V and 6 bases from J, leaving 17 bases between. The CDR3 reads CASSLCQVELENTIYF. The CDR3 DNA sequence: TGTGCCAGCAGCTTATGTCAGGTGGAATTAGAAAACACCATATATTTT.

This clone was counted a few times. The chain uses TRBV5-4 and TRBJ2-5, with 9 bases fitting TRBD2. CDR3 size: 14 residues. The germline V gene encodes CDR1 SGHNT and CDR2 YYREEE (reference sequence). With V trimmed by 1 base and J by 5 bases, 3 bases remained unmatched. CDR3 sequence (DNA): TGTGCCAGCAGCTTGCCCAGCGGGAGGGAGACCCAGTACTTC. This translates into CASSLPSGRETQYF.

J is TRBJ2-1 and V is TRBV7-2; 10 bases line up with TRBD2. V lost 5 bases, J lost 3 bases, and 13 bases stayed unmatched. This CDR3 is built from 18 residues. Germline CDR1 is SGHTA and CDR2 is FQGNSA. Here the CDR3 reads CASSTPSGRLVNYNEQFF. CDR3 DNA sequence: TGTGCCAGCAGCACCCCTAGCGGGAGACTGGTAAACTACAATGAGCAGTTCTTC.

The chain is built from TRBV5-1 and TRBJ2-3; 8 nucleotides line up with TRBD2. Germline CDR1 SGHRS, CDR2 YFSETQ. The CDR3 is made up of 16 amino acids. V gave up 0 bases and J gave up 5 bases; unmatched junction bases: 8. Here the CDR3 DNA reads TGCGCCAGCAGCTTGGCCAGCGGGAGCCGTGTAGATACGCAGTATTTT. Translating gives CASSLASGSRVDTQYF. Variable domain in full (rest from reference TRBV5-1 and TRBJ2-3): KAGVTQTPRYLIKTRGQQVTLSCSPISGHRSVSWYQQTPGQGLQFLFEYFSETQRNKGNFPGRFSGRQFSNSRSEMNVSTLELGDSALYLCASSLASGSRVDTQYFGPGTRLTVL.

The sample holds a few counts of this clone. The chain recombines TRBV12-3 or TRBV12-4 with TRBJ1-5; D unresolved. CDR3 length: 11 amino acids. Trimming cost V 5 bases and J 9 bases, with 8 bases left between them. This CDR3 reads CASSARGPQHF. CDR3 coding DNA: TGTGCCAGCAGTGCCCGGGGGCCCCAGCATTTT.

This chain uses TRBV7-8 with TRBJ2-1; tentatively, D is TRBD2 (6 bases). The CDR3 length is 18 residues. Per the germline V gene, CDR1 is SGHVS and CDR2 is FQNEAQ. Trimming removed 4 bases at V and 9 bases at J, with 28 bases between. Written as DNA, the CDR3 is TGTGCCAGCAGCTCAGGCTTCTGGGCCCGGGACTCCAAGGGTGAGCAGTTCTTC. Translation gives CASSSGFWARDSKGEQFF. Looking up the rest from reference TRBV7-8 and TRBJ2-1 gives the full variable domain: GAGVSQSPRYKVAKRGQDVALRCDPISGHVSLFWYQQALGQGPEFLTYFQNEAQLDKSGLPSDRFFAERPEGSVSTLKIQRTQQEDSAVYLCASSSGFWARDSKGEQFFGPGTRLTVL.

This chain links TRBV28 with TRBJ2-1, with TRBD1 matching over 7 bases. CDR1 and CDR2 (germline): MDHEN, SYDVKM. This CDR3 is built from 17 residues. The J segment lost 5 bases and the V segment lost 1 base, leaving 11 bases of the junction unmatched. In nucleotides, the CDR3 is TGTGCCAGCAGTTTATCTTCTGGGACAGCCCTAGACAATGAGCAGTTCTTC. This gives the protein CASSLSSGTALDNEQFF.

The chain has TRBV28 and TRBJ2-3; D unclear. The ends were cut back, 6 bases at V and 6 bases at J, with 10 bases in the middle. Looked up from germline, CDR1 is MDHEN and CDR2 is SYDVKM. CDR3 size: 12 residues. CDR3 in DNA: TGTGCCAGCAGCCCTACGCGGGATACGCAGTATTTT. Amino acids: CASSPTRDTQYF.

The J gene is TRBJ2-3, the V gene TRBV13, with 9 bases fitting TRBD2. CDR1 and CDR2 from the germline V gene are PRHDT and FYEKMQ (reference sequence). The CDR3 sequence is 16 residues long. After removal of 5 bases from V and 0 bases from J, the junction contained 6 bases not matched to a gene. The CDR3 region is CASSPRLAGSTDTQYF. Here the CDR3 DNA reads TGTGCCAGCAGCCCCCGGCTAGCGGGGAGCACAGATACGCAGTATTTT.

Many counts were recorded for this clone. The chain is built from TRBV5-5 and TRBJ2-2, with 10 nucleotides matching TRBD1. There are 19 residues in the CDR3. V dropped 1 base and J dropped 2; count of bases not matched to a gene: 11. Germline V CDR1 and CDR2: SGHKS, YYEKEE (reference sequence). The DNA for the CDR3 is TGTGCCAGCAGCTTGAGGATGGGGACAGGGGTTGTTAACACCGGGGAGCTGTTTTTT. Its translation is CASSLRMGTGVVNTGELFF.

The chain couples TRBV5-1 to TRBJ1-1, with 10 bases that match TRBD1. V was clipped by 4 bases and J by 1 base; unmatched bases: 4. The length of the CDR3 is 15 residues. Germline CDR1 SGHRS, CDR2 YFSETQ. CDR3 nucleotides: TGCGCCAGCAGCCCCCGACAGGGGGCGAACACTGAAGCTTTCTTT. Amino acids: CASSPRQGANTEAFF. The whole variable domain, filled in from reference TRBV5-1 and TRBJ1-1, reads KAGVTQTPRYLIKTRGQQVTLSCSPISGHRSVSWYQQTPGQGLQFLFEYFSETQRNKGNFPGRFSGRQFSNSRSEMNVSTLELGDSALYLCASSPRQGANTEAFFGQGTRLTVV.